The 3 T cell receptor beta chains listed next were all sequenced from one sample in a study of CD8+CD57+ T cells in acquired aplastic anemia. TCR beta VDJ and CDR3 were profiled, and genomic DNA was the template. TCRdb reprocessed the reads with MiXCR, giving one entry per CDR3 protein. The table includes about 110,000 distinct CDR3 sequences, around 53% detected once. Material for sequencing was sorted CD4+, CD8+, or CD8+CD57+ T cells (not recorded which) from PBMCs. Every receptor here comes from a human donor in good health, serving as a control.

The CDR3 protein is CATSDLRGDRPGTEAFF. The CDR3 DNA sequence: TGTGCCACCAGTGATTTGCGGGGGGACAGACCTGGGACTGAAGCTTTCTTT. The V call is TRBV24-1, the J call TRBJ1-1, with 7 bases identical to TRBD1. Germline values: CDR1 KGHDR, CDR2 SFDVKD. V lost 0 bases and J lost 5; bases outside the gene matches: 11. The CDR3 contains 17 residues.

This clonotype was seen only a few times. This chain connects TRBV2 to TRBJ2-5; no clear D gene. With 5 bases removed from V and 5 bases from J, the gap between germline ends came to 9 bases. Germline CDR1 reads SNHLY; CDR2 reads FYNNEI. The CDR3 has 12 amino acids. CDR3 protein: CASSNGMETQYF. The CDR3 nucleotides are TGTGCCAGCAGTAACGGTATGGAGACCCAGTACTTC.

The V call is TRBV25-1, the J call TRBJ1-1, with D maybe TRBD1 (6 bases). V lost 7 bases to trimming and J lost 5 bases, with 11 bases between them. Germline V gene lookup returns CDR1 MGHDK and CDR2 SYGVNS. The CDR3 loop spans 12 amino acids. CDR3: CASIGGETEAFF. CDR3 DNA: TGTGCCAGCATAGGGGGGGAGACTGAAGCTTTCTTT.